The 21 T cell receptor beta chains below all came from one sample that was sequenced in a study of cytomegalovirus exposure and HLA in healthy donors. A multiplex PCR was run with 60 Vbeta primers and 13 Jbeta primers. Using immunoSEQ multiplex PCR, the repertoire was profiled, and TCRdb retains in-frame clones only, with some absent. The sample gives some 170,000 clones, around 80% of which show up once; under 2.5% is in the top ten. The sequenced sample was PBMCs. Receptors originate from a woman aged 25 to 39 in good health and CMV-seronegative.

This chain uses TRBV18 with TRBJ2-3; D is unclear. CDR3 length equals 17 residues. Per the germline V gene, CDR1 is KGHSH and CDR2 is LQKENI. V gave up 2 bases and J gave up 0 bases, with 15 bases separating them. DNA for the CDR3: TGTGCCAGCTCACCAGATCTCTTAGCCTTCAGCACAGATACGCAGTATTTT. This encodes CASSPDLLAFSTDTQYF.

The rearrangement links TRBV13 to TRBJ1-4; 10 nucleotides match TRBD1. With V trimmed by 6 bases and J by 10 bases, 8 bases remained unmatched. Germline lookup yields CDR1 PRHDT and CDR2 FYEKMQ (reference sequence). This CDR3 region has 14 residues. The CDR3 DNA reads as TGTGCCAGCAGTTCCAGGACAGGGGGATCAAAACTGTTTTTT. Its protein is CASSSRTGGSKLFF.

V gene TRBV27 combines with J gene TRBJ1-5; 11 bases align to TRBD1. The germline CDR1 and CDR2 sequences are MNHEY and SMNVEV (reference sequence). The V segment lost 1 base and the J segment 6 bases; nucleotides outside the gene matches: 5. The CDR3 runs to 16 residues. CDR3: CASSLLGQGAAQPQHF. The CDR3 nucleotides read TGTGCCAGCAGTTTATTAGGACAGGGGGCGGCTCAGCCCCAGCATTTT.

The chain recombines TRBV7-2 with TRBJ1-1, with 7 bases that match TRBD1. The CDR3 is made up of 15 amino acids. V lost 1 base, J lost 0 bases, and 2 bases stayed unmatched. Germline V gene lookup returns CDR1 SGHTA and CDR2 FQGNSA. For the CDR3, the DNA is TGTGCCAGCAGCTTAGGAGGGACAGTGAACACTGAAGCTTTCTTT. Its protein is CASSLGGTVNTEAFF.

The chain employs TRBV19 and TRBJ1-2, with D perhaps matching TRBD1 (6 bases). CDR1 LNHDA and CDR2 SQIVND come from the germline V gene (reference sequence). This CDR3 is built from 16 residues. V lost 6 bases and J 0 bases, leaving 17 bases between the germline ends. The CDR3 region has the DNA TGTGCCAGTAGCCGACAGGTCCTGATATCTAACTATGGCTACACCTTC. It is translated as CASSRQVLISNYGYTF.

The V and J genes are TRBV4-1 and TRBJ2-7, with D unresolved. CDR1 is MGHRA, CDR2 YSYEKL, per germline. The CDR3 has 16 residues. V was trimmed by 3 bases and J by 0 bases, leaving 15 bases between them. Written as DNA, the CDR3 is TGCGCCAGCAGCCAGGCCCCCCAGGTTAGCTCCTACGAGCAGTACTTC. Its protein product is CASSQAPQVSSYEQYF.

This chain links TRBV5-1 with TRBJ2-1, with a possible D match to TRBD2 (7 bases). V was cut by 0 bases and J by 0 bases, with 22 bases left in between. CDR1 is SGHRS, CDR2 YFSETQ, per germline. The CDR3 loop spans 20 amino acids. The CDR3 coding sequence is TGCGCCAGCAGCTTGGTTGGGGGGGGCCAGTCCAGGGGCTCCTACAATGAGCAGTTCTTC. Its translation: CASSLVGGGQSRGSYNEQFF.

This sequence joins TRBV2 and TRBJ2-5; D unclear. The CDR3 consists of 11 residues. V gave up 6 bases and J gave up 2 bases, with 4 bases separating them. The germline gives CDR1 SNHLY, CDR2 FYNNEI. CDR3 residues: CASRAQETQYF. The CDR3 bases are TGTGCCAGCAGAGCGCAAGAGACCCAGTACTTC.

Note on this clone: The same CDR3 arises from other DNA sequences in this sample as well. The CDR3 is CSARLVNEQFF. The CDR3 region has the DNA TGCAGTGCTAGATTAGTAAATGAGCAGTTCTTC. The rearrangement links TRBV20-1 to TRBJ2-1, with D uncertain. The CDR3 is 11 amino acids. The V end lost 2 bases, the J end lost 7 bases, and 6 bases lay between the germline ends. Per the germline V gene, CDR1 is DFQATT and CDR2 is SNEGSKA (reference sequence).

This clone is a singleton in its sample. This chain uses TRBV4-3 with TRBJ1-2; TRBD1 aligns across 9 bases. From germline, CDR1 is LGHNA and CDR2 YSLEER. The CDR3 consists of 14 residues. V gave up 4 bases and J gave up 5 bases; unmatched junction bases: 5. The DNA of the CDR3 is TGCGCCAGCAGCCCGGGACAGGGATGGTATGGCTACACCTTC. This gives the protein CASSPGQGWYGYTF.

The chain employs TRBV29-1 and TRBJ2-7, with 11 positions matching TRBD1. The CDR3 runs to 15 residues. J lost 0 bases, V lost 3 bases, and 4 bases had no gene match. Per germline, CDR1 SQVTM and CDR2 ANQGSEA. CDR3 in amino acids: CSVEGDRGSSYEQYF. CDR3 in DNA: TGCAGCGTTGAGGGGGACAGGGGGAGCTCCTACGAGCAGTACTTC.

V gene TRBV19 combines with J gene TRBJ2-2, with D possibly being TRBD1 (5 bases). This CDR3 spans 16 amino acids. V was cut by 5 bases and J by 3 bases, with 16 bases left in between. Germline CDR1 LNHDA, CDR2 SQIVND (reference sequence). The CDR3, as DNA: TGTGCCAGTAGTGACGTGGGCAGGGTGTACACCGGGGAGCTGTTTTTT. Residues: CASSDVGRVYTGELFF.

The chain has TRBV5-1 and TRBJ1-5, with no clear D. Germline CDR1 and CDR2: SGHRS and YFSETQ. This CDR3 comprises 14 residues. V shed 0 bases and J shed 3 bases, with 7 bases lying between them. The CDR3 is CASSLGGYNQPQHF. The DNA of the CDR3 is TGCGCCAGCAGCTTGGGAGGCTACAATCAGCCCCAGCATTTT.

The DNA of the CDR3 is TGTGCCAGCAGTTTGCCTGACTTGAGGTACACCTTC. Translation: CASSLPDLRYTF. The chain combines TRBV28 with TRBJ1-2; D gene uncertain. The CDR3 is 12 residues long. The V end was cut by 3 bases, the J end by 11 bases, with 13 bases between. Germline assignment: CDR1 MDHEN and CDR2 SYDVKM.

This clone was found once. The chain uses TRBV19 and TRBJ2-1; 9 bases match TRBD1. The CDR3 consists of 16 residues. Germline V gene data show CDR1 as LNHDA and CDR2 as SQIVND (reference sequence). The junction had 9 bases not matched to a gene; V was cut back by 3 bases and J by 6 bases. The DNA of the CDR3 is TGTGCCAGTAGTATCCTCCCGAGACAGGGGGTCAATGAGCAGTTCTTC. Amino acid sequence: CASSILPRQGVNEQFF. Based on the CDR3 plus reference TRBV19 and TRBJ2-1, the full variable domain is DGGITQSPKYLFRKEGQNVTLSCEQNLNHDAMYWYRQDPGQGLRLIYYSQIVNDFQKGDIAEGYSVSREKKESFPLTVTSAQKNPTAFYLCASSILPRQGVNEQFFGPGTRLTVL.

This clone was observed a single time. The chain links TRBV18 to TRBJ1-4; unclear D gene. The CDR3 extends over 13 amino acids. The V gene lost 3 bases and the J gene lost 7 bases, with 9 bases spanning the gap. CDR1 and CDR2 from the germline V gene are KGHSH and LQKENI. The CDR3 protein is CASSPGSSEKLFF. The CDR3 nucleotides are TGTGCCAGCTCACCGGGGAGTAGTGAAAAACTGTTTTTT.

This clone was counted once. The chain recombines TRBV7-2 with TRBJ2-7; 10 bases map to TRBD2. Germline-derived CDR1 and CDR2 are SGHTA and FQGNSA. V shed 5 bases and J 3 bases; nucleotides not matched to a gene: 7. The CDR3 runs to 15 residues. CDR3 sequence reads: CASSRLAGGLYEQYF. In nucleotides, the CDR3 is TGTGCCAGCAGCCGACTAGCGGGCGGACTCTACGAGCAGTACTTC.

CDR3 loop: CASSLVHRGNQPQHF. For the CDR3, the DNA is TGTGCCAGCAGCTTAGTGCACAGGGGCAATCAGCCCCAGCATTTT. This chain connects TRBV7-2 to TRBJ1-5; D perhaps matches TRBD1 (6 bases). CDR3 size: 15 residues. Looked up from germline, CDR1 is SGHTA and CDR2 is FQGNSA. Between the trimmed V and J ends, which lost 1 base and 2 bases, there was a span of 9 bases.

The chain recombines TRBV7-3 with TRBJ2-2; 9 bases line up with TRBD2. Trimming at V came to 5 bases and at J to 5 bases, leaving 9 bases not matched to a gene. Germline CDR1 reads SGHTA; CDR2 reads FQGTGA. The CDR3 consists of 16 residues. The CDR3: CASSPLAGQETGELFF. The CDR3 DNA sequence: TGTGCCAGCAGCCCCCTAGCGGGACAAGAGACCGGGGAGCTGTTTTTT.

This clone is a singleton in its sample. The chain recombines TRBV7-2 with TRBJ2-7; 7 bases agree with TRBD2. CDR3 length: 16 amino acids. V lost 5 bases, J lost 0 bases, and 10 bases stayed unmatched. Germline values: CDR1 SGHTA, CDR2 FQGNSA. The CDR3 DNA reads TGTGCCAGCAGCGGACCAGGCAGCGGGGTCTCCTACGAGCAGTACTTC. This sequence encodes CASSGPGSGVSYEQYF.

This clone was seen a handful of times. CDR3 region: CASSPAFVRRVGSYEQYF. The DNA for the CDR3 is TGTGCCAGCAGCCCCGCATTTGTACGTCGGGTGGGCTCCTACGAGCAGTACTTC. The V and J genes are TRBV27 and TRBJ2-7; no clear D gene. V gave up 6 bases and J gave up 0 bases, with 24 bases separating them. CDR3 length: 18 amino acids. Looked up from germline, CDR1 is MNHEY and CDR2 is SMNVEV (reference sequence).